The sequence of this TCR beta chain was determined in a study of CDR3 diversity in severe acne. Of note for this clonotype: This may come from a read error, since a much larger clone is one base off.

MiXCR was run by TCRdb on the PCR reads, yielding one entry per CDR3 protein. The sample has approximately 80,000 distinct CDR3 sequences, over 40% seen once. The CDR3 is made up of 14 amino acids. The V gene's germline CDR1 is MDHEN and CDR2 SYDVKM. This receptor was identified in a male donor in good health, without acne. Sequenced sample: blood. This rearrangement joins TRBV28 to TRBJ2-7; D could derive from TRBD1 or TRBD2 (5 bases each). The CDR3 DNA sequence: TGTGCCAGCAGGCGCGAGGGGCACCCCTACGAGCAGCACTTC. This translates into CASRREGHPYEQHF.